This T cell receptor (beta chain) came from a study of T cell responses to AZD1222 COVID-19 vaccine. Study background: Analysis merged second doses at about 4 or about 12 weeks. Study-wide findings and caveats: Just a handful of AZD1222 recipients were seropositive at baseline. Spike-specific TCR depth and breadth grew after two AZD1222 doses.

As concerns this clone: Its antigen remains unidentified.

The V gene's germline CDR1 is MNHEY and CDR2 SVGEGT. CDR3 length: 15 amino acids. V lost 4 bases to trimming and J lost 1 base; unmatched junction nucleotides: 5. Repertoires were generated with immunoSEQ multiplex PCR, while TCRdb's copy carries only in-frame clones and drops some. The data hold around 160,000 clones, with around nine tenths observed a single time. The chain uses TRBV6-2 or TRBV6-3 and TRBJ2-7; TRBD1 agrees at 9 bases. This clonotype was sampled from an adult in good health. This sample comprised peripheral blood, obtained on day 0 of AZD1222 vaccination. Here the CDR3 DNA reads TGTGCCAGCAGTTCCTCCGGGACAGGGTCCTACGAGCAGTACTTC. This translates into CASSSSGTGSYEQYF.